This TCR beta chain was recovered during a study of blood T cells in healthy people across ages. Study outcomes and limitations: Diversity figures derived from one million T cells were judged to underestimate the true value. Per million T cells, TCR beta diversity dropped roughly linearly as age increased.

Using a J-beta primer mix together with a sample-barcoded 5' primer, a second PCR was run for roughly 6 to 12 cycles. Each CDR3 protein gets one entry after TCRdb re-called the 5' RACE reads with MiXCR. The sample contains 730,000 or so distinct CDR3 sequences, approximately 43% of which appear only once. This clonotype was seen a handful of times. Its antigen is unknown. The source material was blood. This TCR was sampled from a woman aged 60-75 years in good health.

CDR3 sequence reads: CSARAQGGYEQYF. The CDR3 nucleotides read TGCAGTGCTAGAGCGCAGGGGGGTTACGAGCAGTACTTC. The chain uses TRBV20-1 and TRBJ2-7, with D possibly matching TRBD1 (7 bases). The CDR3 consists of 13 residues. Germline assignment: CDR1 DFQATT and CDR2 SNEGSKA (reference sequence). The V and J ends lost 1 base and 4 bases respectively, with 11 bases between them.